This entry describes one TCR beta chain. The V and J ends lost 6 bases and 8 bases respectively, with 13 bases between them. CDR3 length: 12 residues. The V gene's germline CDR1 is MNHEY and CDR2 SVGAGI. The record originates from a study of blood T cell repertoires in COVID-19. Study background: The United States, Italy and Spain were the sources of the acute and convalescent COVID-19 samples. Nucleic acid was either cDNA or gDNA, and it came from T cells, B-cell-depleted T cells, or PBMCs.

Per the original data handling: It was from reference gene primer amplification that nucleated cell counts were estimated. The table came from immunoSEQ multiplex PCR; TCRdb's copy has only in-frame clones and leaves some out. The DNA was the basis for D and trimming; V, J and clone size are from that table. The sample lists under 250,000 clones; roughly 80% were seen once. This sequence originates from a woman younger than 35 with acute or convalescent COVID-19. This chain connects TRBV6-5 to TRBJ1-1; D is unresolved. The source material was peripheral blood. The CDR3 DNA reads TGTGCCAGCAGCTCACCAGGTCTCGAAGCTTTCTTT. Residues: CASSSPGLEAFF.